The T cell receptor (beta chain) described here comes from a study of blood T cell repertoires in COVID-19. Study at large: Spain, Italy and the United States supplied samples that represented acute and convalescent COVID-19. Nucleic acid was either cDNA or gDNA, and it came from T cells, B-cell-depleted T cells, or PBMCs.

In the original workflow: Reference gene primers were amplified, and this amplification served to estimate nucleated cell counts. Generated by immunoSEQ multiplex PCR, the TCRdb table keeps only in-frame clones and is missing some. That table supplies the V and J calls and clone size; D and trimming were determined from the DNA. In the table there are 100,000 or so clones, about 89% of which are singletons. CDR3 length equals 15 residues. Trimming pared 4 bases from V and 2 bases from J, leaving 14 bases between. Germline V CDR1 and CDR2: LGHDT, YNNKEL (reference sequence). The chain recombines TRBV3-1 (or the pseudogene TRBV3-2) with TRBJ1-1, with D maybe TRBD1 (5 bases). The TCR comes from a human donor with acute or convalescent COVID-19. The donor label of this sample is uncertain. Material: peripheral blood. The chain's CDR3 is CASSRGVGENTEAFF. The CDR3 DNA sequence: TGTGCCAGCAGCCGGGGCGTGGGCGAAAACACTGAAGCTTTCTTT.